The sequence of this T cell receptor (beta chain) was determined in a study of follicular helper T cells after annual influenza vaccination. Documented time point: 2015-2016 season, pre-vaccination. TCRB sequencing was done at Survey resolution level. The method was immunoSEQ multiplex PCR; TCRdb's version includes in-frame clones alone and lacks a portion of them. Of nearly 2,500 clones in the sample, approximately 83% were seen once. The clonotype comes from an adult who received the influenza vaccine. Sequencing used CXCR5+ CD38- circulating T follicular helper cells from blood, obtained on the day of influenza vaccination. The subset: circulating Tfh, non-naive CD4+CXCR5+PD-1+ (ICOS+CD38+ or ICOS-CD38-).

CDR3 residues: CSVNFGVTGELFF. CDR3 in DNA: TGCAGCGTCAACTTCGGGGTCACCGGGGAGCTGTTTTTT. This chain uses TRBV29-1 with TRBJ2-2; tentative D call: TRBD2 (5 bases). Per germline, CDR1 SQVTM and CDR2 ANQGSEA. V was shortened by 6 bases and J by 4 bases, with 12 bases between the two germline ends. The CDR3 covers 13 residues.